The 6 T cell receptor beta chains in this list originate from one sample, sequenced in a study of cytomegalovirus exposure and HLA in healthy donors. PCR involved 60 Vbeta and 13 Jbeta primers. Clones were sequenced by immunoSEQ multiplex PCR, and TCRdb holds only the in-frame ones, with some missing. This table has about 180,000 clones, around 73% appearing once. The sample comprised PBMCs. The receptor set was obtained from a man aged 60 to 75 in good health and CMV-seronegative.

This clone was found a few times. The rearrangement links TRBV19 to TRBJ1-1; 7 bases agree with TRBD1. Per the germline V gene, CDR1 is LNHDA and CDR2 is SQIVND (reference sequence). The CDR3 extends over 15 amino acids. Trimming at V came to 7 bases and at J to 1 base, leaving 9 bases not matched to a gene. CDR3 protein: CASNREGATNTEAFF. CDR3 sequence (DNA): TGTGCCAGTAATCGGGAGGGGGCCACGAACACTGAAGCTTTCTTT.

The genes are TRBV9 and TRBJ1-2; no reliable D call. Looked up from germline, CDR1 is SGDLS and CDR2 is YYNGEE. V lost 3 bases, J lost 8 bases, and 8 bases lay in between. The CDR3 is 11 amino acids. Here the CDR3 reads CASSAHTGYTF. In nucleotides, the CDR3 is TGTGCCAGCAGCGCCCACACAGGCTACACCTTC.

There are a few counts of this clone. The V call is TRBV11-2, the J call TRBJ2-7; 9 positions agree with TRBD1. With V trimmed by 9 bases and J by 3 bases, 15 bases remained unmatched. Germline CDR1 SGHAT, CDR2 FQNNGV. The CDR3 runs 16 residues. CDR3 region: CASSRGQGFMGYEQYF. The CDR3 DNA reads as TGTGCCAGTAGCCGGGGACAGGGATTTATGGGCTACGAGCAGTACTTC.

The V gene is TRBV5-1, the J gene TRBJ2-2; TRBD2 matches 7 bases. With V trimmed by 6 bases and J by 0 bases, 5 bases remained unmatched. The germline V gene has CDR1 SGHRS and CDR2 YFSETQ. This CDR3 is 15 amino acids long. CDR3 DNA: TGCGCCAGCACCCCGAGCGGGGCGAACACCGGGGAGCTGTTTTTT. Encoded protein: CASTPSGANTGELFF.

The chain links TRBV29-1 to TRBJ1-5, with a possible D match to TRBD1 (6 bases). CDR1 SQVTM and CDR2 ANQGSEA come from the germline V gene. The CDR3 consists of 14 residues. The CDR3 DNA is TGCAGTGAGGCGTCAGGGGCCCTCAATCAGCCCCAGCATTTT. It codes for CSEASGALNQPQHF.

The genes are TRBV5-6 and TRBJ1-2; D ambiguous. V lost 2 bases, J lost 2 bases, and 7 bases lay in between. This CDR3 has 13 residues. The germline CDR1 and CDR2 sequences are SGHDT and YYEEEE. As DNA, the CDR3 is TGTGCCAGCAGCTTAAACAGAAACTATGGCTACACCTTC. This encodes CASSLNRNYGYTF. Full variable domain (remainder filled in from reference TRBV5-6 and TRBJ1-2): DAGVTQSPTHLIKTRGQQVTLRCSPKSGHDTVSWYQQALGQGPQFIFQYYEEEERQRGNFPDRFSGHQFPNYSSELNVNALLLGDSALYLCASSLNRNYGYTFGSGTRLTVV.